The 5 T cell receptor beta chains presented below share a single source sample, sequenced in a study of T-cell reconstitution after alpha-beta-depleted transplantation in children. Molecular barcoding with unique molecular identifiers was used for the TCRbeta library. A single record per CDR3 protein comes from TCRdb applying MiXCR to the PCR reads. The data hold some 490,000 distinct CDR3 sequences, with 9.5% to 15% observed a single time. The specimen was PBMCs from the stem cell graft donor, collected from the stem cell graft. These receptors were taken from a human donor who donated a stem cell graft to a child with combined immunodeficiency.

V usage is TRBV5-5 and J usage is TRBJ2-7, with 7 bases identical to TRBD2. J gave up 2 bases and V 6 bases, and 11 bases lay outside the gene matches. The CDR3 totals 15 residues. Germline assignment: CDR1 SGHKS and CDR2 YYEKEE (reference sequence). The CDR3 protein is CASNQRSSGTYEQYF. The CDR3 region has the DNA TGTGCCAGCAACCAGAGGTCTAGCGGTACCTACGAGCAGTACTTC.

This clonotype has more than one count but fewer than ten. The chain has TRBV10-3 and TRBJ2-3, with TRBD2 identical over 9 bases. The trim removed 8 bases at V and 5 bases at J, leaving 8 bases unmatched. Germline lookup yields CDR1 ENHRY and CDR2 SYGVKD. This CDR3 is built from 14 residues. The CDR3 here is CAIQPSGTGDTQYF. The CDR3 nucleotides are TGTGCCATCCAGCCTAGCGGGACGGGAGATACGCAGTATTTT.

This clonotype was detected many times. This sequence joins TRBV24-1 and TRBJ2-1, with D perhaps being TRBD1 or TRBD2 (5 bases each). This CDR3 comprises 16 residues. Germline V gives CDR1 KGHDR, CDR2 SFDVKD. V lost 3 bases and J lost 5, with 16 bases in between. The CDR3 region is CATSDGTTGRDNEQFF. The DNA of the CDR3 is TGTGCCACCAGTGATGGAACGACGGGACGGGACAATGAGCAGTTCTTC.

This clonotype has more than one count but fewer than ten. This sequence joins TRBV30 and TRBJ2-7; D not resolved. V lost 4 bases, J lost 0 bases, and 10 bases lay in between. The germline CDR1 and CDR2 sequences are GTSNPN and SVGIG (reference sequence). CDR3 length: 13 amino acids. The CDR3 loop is CAWMSRSSYEQYF. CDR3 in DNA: TGTGCCTGGATGTCGAGGAGCTCCTACGAGCAGTACTTC.

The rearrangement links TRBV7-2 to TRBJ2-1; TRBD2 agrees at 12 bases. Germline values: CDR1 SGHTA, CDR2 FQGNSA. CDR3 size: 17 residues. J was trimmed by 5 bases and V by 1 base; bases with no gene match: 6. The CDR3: CASSLVGGLAGNNEQFF. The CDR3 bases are TGTGCCAGCAGCTTAGTAGGCGGACTAGCGGGGAACAATGAGCAGTTCTTC.